These 22 T cell receptor beta chains were all obtained from the same sample, sequenced in a study of shared clonotypes between healthy human individuals. Assay: immunoSEQ multiplex PCR; the TCRdb copy retains only in-frame clones and omits some. The sample lists approximately 500,000 clones, almost 80% occurring once. Material: PBMCs. The source is a woman in her thirties or forties in good health. Some clones in this sample may be carry-over from other donors' samples.

Remarks on this clone: A much larger clone is a single base away; this may be a read error. The CDR3 spells CAGSSRLVAEQFF. As DNA, the CDR3 is TGTGCCGGCAGCAGCCGACTAGTGGCTGAGCAGTTCTTC. V usage is TRBV7-6 and J usage is TRBJ2-1, with a tentative D call TRBD2 (6 bases). The CDR3 totals 13 residues. Looked up from germline, CDR1 is SGHVS and CDR2 is FNYEAQ.

This chain connects TRBV11-2 to TRBJ2-5; D gene unclear. Trimming removed 5 bases from V and 5 bases from J, with 21 bases in between. This CDR3 spans 16 amino acids. Germline V gene sequence: CDR1 SGHAT, CDR2 FQNNGV. CDR3 in amino acids: CASSPRLGRQVETQYF. For the CDR3, the DNA is TGTGCCAGCAGCCCACGGCTAGGACGTCAGGTGGAGACCCAGTACTTC.

This clone occurred a few times. The J gene is TRBJ1-5, the V gene TRBV5-5; D call uncertain. V lost 2 bases and J 5 bases, leaving 8 bases between the germline ends. Germline V gene data show CDR1 as SGHKS and CDR2 as YYEKEE (reference sequence). The CDR3 runs 13 residues. For the CDR3, the DNA is TGTGCCAGCAGCTTAAGCTTTGATCAGCCCCAGCATTTT. It codes for CASSLSFDQPQHF.

This clone was recorded once. A much larger clone sits a single nucleotide away, making a read error possible. Other DNA sequences in the sample encode the same CDR3. The V gene is TRBV9, the J gene TRBJ2-1; perhaps TRBD2 as D (5 bases). CDR3 length equals 16 residues. In germline, CDR1 is SGDLS, CDR2 YYNGEE. The CDR3 protein is CASSVDGANSYNEQFF. CDR3 sequence (DNA): TGTGCCAGTAGCGTAGATGGCGCCAACTCCTACAATGAGCAGTTCTTC.

J is TRBJ2-3 and V is TRBV5-1, with 8 bases lining up with TRBD2. Trimming cost V 3 bases and J 0 bases; bases outside gene matches: 3. Germline values: CDR1 SGHRS, CDR2 YFSETQ. The CDR3 sequence is 15 residues long. The CDR3, as DNA: TGCGCCAGCAGCTCACGACTAGCGAGCACAGATACGCAGTATTTT. Its translation is CASSSRLASTDTQYF.

This chain links TRBV7-2 with TRBJ2-7; tentatively, D is TRBD2 (6 bases). Trimming removed 6 bases at V and 3 bases at J, with 6 bases between. From germline, CDR1 is SGHTA and CDR2 FQGNSA. CDR3 length: 11 amino acids. The CDR3 here is CASRTSYEQYF. The CDR3 coding sequence is TGTGCCAGCAGGACTAGCTACGAGCAGTACTTC.

The chain carries TRBV10-3 and TRBJ1-2, with D unresolved. The CDR3 consists of 15 residues. Per germline, CDR1 ENHRY and CDR2 SYGVKD. Deletions cut 3 bases from V and 8 bases from J, with 19 bases between. CDR3 nucleotides: TGTGCCATCAGTGAAAATTTATTTGGCTCATGGGGCTACACCTTC. It translates to CAISENLFGSWGYTF.

Notes on this clone: Other nucleotide sequences in the sample specify the same CDR3. The rearrangement joins TRBV6-5 to TRBJ1-2; perhaps TRBD1 as D (6 bases). The V gene lost 2 bases and the J gene lost 4 bases, with 8 bases spanning the gap. This CDR3 is built from 13 residues. CDR1 and CDR2 (germline): MNHEY, SVGAGI. CDR3 residues: CASSYGRGYGYTF. CDR3 sequence (DNA): TGTGCCAGCAGTTACGGCAGGGGCTATGGCTACACCTTC.

The CDR3 coding sequence is TGTGCCAGCAGCTTAACTAGCCCCTCCTTTGTAAACAATGAGCAGTTCTTC. This codes for CASSLTSPSFVNNEQFF. The rearrangement links TRBV7-9 to TRBJ2-1; maybe TRBD2 (6 bases). This CDR3 has 17 amino acids. Germline assignment: CDR1 SEHNR and CDR2 FQNEAQ (reference sequence). V was trimmed by 2 bases and J by 5 bases, leaving 19 bases between them.

This sequence joins TRBV2 and TRBJ2-1; 13 positions agree with TRBD2. Germline V gives CDR1 SNHLY, CDR2 FYNNEI. The CDR3 has 15 residues. The ends lost 6 bases at V and 8 bases at J; junction bases unmatched: 7. This CDR3 reads CASRRTSGSIDEQFF. CDR3 DNA: TGTGCCAGCAGAAGGACTAGCGGGAGTATAGATGAGCAGTTCTTC.

V is TRBV5-5 and J is TRBJ2-3, with D perhaps matching TRBD1 (6 bases). Germline CDR1 reads SGHKS; CDR2 reads YYEKEE (reference sequence). There are 16 residues in the CDR3. Between the trimmed V and J ends, which lost 2 bases and 4 bases, there was a span of 17 bases. As DNA, the CDR3 is TGTGCCAGCAGCTTTAGGGGGTTTGCGGTCCCAGATACGCAGTATTTT. It specifies CASSFRGFAVPDTQYF. Combining the CDR3 with reference TRBV5-5 and TRBJ2-3 gives the whole variable domain DAGVTQSPTHLIKTRGQQVTLRCSPISGHKSVSWYQQVLGQGPQFIFQYYEKEERGRGNFPDRFSARQFPNYSSELNVNALLLGDSALYLCASSFRGFAVPDTQYFGPGTRLTVL.

In the case of this clone: Just one base apart from a much larger clone, this may be a read error. The J gene is TRBJ1-4, the V gene TRBV7-9; 7 nucleotides match TRBD1. The trim removed 2 bases at V and 5 bases at J, leaving 8 bases unmatched. This CDR3 is 16 amino acids long. Germline V gene lookup returns CDR1 SEHNR and CDR2 FQNEAQ (reference sequence). The CDR3 DNA reads as TGTGCCAGCAGCTTATCGACAGGGTTCAGGAATGAAAAACTGTTTTTT. Translated: CASSLSTGFRNEKLFF. The full variable domain, completed using reference TRBV7-9 and TRBJ1-4, is DTGVSQNPRHKITKRGQNVTFRCDPISEHNRLYWYRQTLGQGPEFLTYFQNEAQLEKSRLLSDRFSAERPKGSFSTLEIQRTEQGDSAMYLCASSLSTGFRNEKLFFGSGTQLSVL.

CDR3 protein: CATSRIGLAGEQYF. Written as DNA, the CDR3 is TGTGCCACCAGCAGAATCGGACTAGCGGGGGAGCAGTACTTC. The genes are TRBV15 and TRBJ2-7; TRBD2 matches 12 bases. Per the germline V gene, CDR1 is LNHNV and CDR2 is YYDKDF (reference sequence). The CDR3 sequence is 14 residues long. Losses at the gene ends were 2 bases for V and 7 bases for J; bases not matched to a gene: 3.

The V and J genes are TRBV7-6 and TRBJ2-3, with 12 bases aligning to TRBD2. Germline assignment: CDR1 SGHVS and CDR2 FNYEAQ. CDR3 length: 17 amino acids. The ends lost 4 bases at V and 0 bases at J; junction bases unmatched: 5. The CDR3 DNA reads TGTGCCAGCAGCTCCGGACTAGCGGGGACTAGCACAGATACGCAGTATTTT. Residues: CASSSGLAGTSTDTQYF.

The chain uses TRBV10-3 and TRBJ2-2; 10 bases align to TRBD2. The V gene's germline CDR1 is ENHRY and CDR2 SYGVKD. V lost 0 bases, J lost 8 bases, and 9 bases stayed unmatched. This CDR3 has 17 amino acids. CDR3 nucleotides: TGTGCCATCAGTGAGTCGGGTCTAGCGGGAGTGTTTGGGGAGCTGTTTTTT. Protein product: CAISESGLAGVFGELFF.

DNA of the CDR3: TGTGCCAGCAGGACTCCAGGACGGGAAAATCAGCCCCAGCATTTT. Amino acids: CASRTPGRENQPQHF. V and J are TRBV28 and TRBJ1-5, with D unresolved. This CDR3 has 15 residues. Between the trimmed V and J ends, which lost 6 bases and 4 bases, there was a span of 16 bases. Germline CDR1 and CDR2: MDHEN and SYDVKM.

This chain connects TRBV5-4 to TRBJ2-3, with D hard to call. Trimming removed 5 bases from V and 0 bases from J, with 10 bases in between. The germline CDR1 and CDR2 sequences are SGHNT and YYREEE (reference sequence). The CDR3 covers 14 residues. CDR3 residues: CASRVALSTDTQYF. The CDR3 DNA sequence: TGTGCCAGCAGGGTCGCCCTTAGCACAGATACGCAGTATTTT.

The gene calls are TRBV7-9 and TRBJ1-2; 7 bases map to TRBD1. This CDR3 is built from 11 residues. V dropped 10 bases and J dropped 4; count of bases not matched to a gene: 3. In germline, CDR1 is SEHNR, CDR2 FQNEAQ (reference sequence). Written as DNA, the CDR3 is TGTGCCACGGACAGGAGCTATGGCTACACCTTC. Protein sequence: CATDRSYGYTF.

The chain carries TRBV27 and TRBJ2-7, with D possibly TRBD2 on 5 matching bases. V lost 5 bases, J lost 5 bases, and 16 bases lay in between. CDR3 length: 14 residues. Germline V gene lookup returns CDR1 MNHEY and CDR2 SMNVEV (reference sequence). In DNA, the CDR3 is TGTGCCAGCAGTCTCGGCCGGGGAGTCGACGAGCAGTACTTC. Translating it yields CASSLGRGVDEQYF.

The rearrangement joins TRBV10-3 to TRBJ2-6, with 7 positions matching TRBD1. This CDR3 comprises 16 residues. CDR1 is ENHRY, CDR2 SYGVKD, per germline. Germline trimming cut 0 bases from V and 2 bases from J; bases unmatched to any gene: 1. Written as DNA, the CDR3 is TGTGCCATCAGTGAGTCTGGGACAGCTGGGGCCAACGTCCTGACTTTC. This translates into CAISESGTAGANVLTF.

The chain is built from TRBV28 and TRBJ2-5, with D tentatively TRBD1 (6 bases). Germline V gives CDR1 MDHEN, CDR2 SYDVKM. This CDR3 spans 14 amino acids. Trimming pared 3 bases from V and 4 bases from J, leaving 12 bases between. CDR3 sequence: CASSFVGAGETQYF. DNA for the CDR3: TGTGCCAGCAGTTTTGTGGGGGCTGGAGAGACCCAGTACTTC.

The chain links TRBV21-1 to TRBJ2-7; the DNA was not used to check the table's D call, TRBD1. TRBV21-1 is a pseudogene segment. The CDR3 is 14 amino acids. The CDR3 nucleotides are TGTGCCAGACAATTGGGGCGGCTTAAGTACGAGCAGTACTTC. Translating it yields CARQLGRLKYEQYF.